The rows below give T cell receptor beta chains drawn from one sample of a study of T cells in Graves' hyperthyroidism and ophthalmopathy. Via MiXCR, TCRdb re-called the multiplex PCR reads, giving one row per CDR3 protein. The sample has about 710,000 distinct CDR3 sequences; around 17% are singletons. The sequenced sample was blood. These receptors originate from a man in his late teens or twenties with Graves' hyperthyroidism. The CDR3 runs from the conserved cysteine through the conserved F or W. D genes are given only for firm matches. Some rows mark clone size as missing; the rest say once, few, many or name a class of expanded clone.

- TRBJ2-4 TRBV2 - TGTGCCAGCAGTGTACGTGAGGTCGGGGGAAACATTCAGTACTTC CASSVREVGGNIQYF
TRBD2 TRBJ2-1 TRBV7-9 - TGTGCCAGCAGCTTAGGCGGGAGGGTCAACAATGAGCAGTTCTTC CASSLGGRVNNEQFF
- TRBJ2-3 TRBV28 few TGTGCCAGCACCAGGGGATGGGAGCAGACAGATACGCAGTATTTT CASTRGWEQTDTQYF
- TRBJ2-5 TRBV12-3/TRBV12-4 - TGTGCCAGCAGTTCCCGAGGGGCAGGAAGAGAGACCCAGTACTTC CASSSRGAGRETQYF
- TRBJ2-1 TRBV28 many TGTGCCAGCAGTTTTAGTACCGGGAGCTCCTACAATGAGCAGTTCTTC CASSFSTGSSYNEQFF
- TRBJ2-2 TRBV6-1 - TGTGCCAGCTACTCTCCGCTTACCGGGGAGCTGTTTTTT CASYSPLTGELFF
- TRBJ1-1 TRBV9 few TGTGCCAGCAGCGCTGCAGGCCGAGAGGCTTTCTTT CASSAAGREAFF
- TRBJ1-2 TRBV12-3/TRBV12-4 few TGTGCCAGCAGTTTTATAAGGAGTGGCTACACCTTC CASSFIRSGYTF
- TRBJ2-7 TRBV20-1 many TGCAGTGCTAGATCGGAGACAGGAAACTACGAGCAGTACTTC CSARSETGNYEQYF
- TRBJ1-1 TRBV20-1 - TGCAGTGCTTTCAAGAACACTGAAGCTTTCTTT CSAFKNTEAFF
TRBD2 TRBJ2-7 TRBV6-1 many TGTGCCAGCAGTGAAGGGTGGGGGGGGTCCTACGAGCAGTACTTC CASSEGWGGSYEQYF
- TRBJ2-2 TRBV11-3 many TGTGCCAGCAGCTCCCGAGCGGGTGAGAACACCGGGGAGCTGTTTTTT CASSSRAGENTGELFF
- TRBJ1-5 TRBV5-5 - TGTGCCAGCAGCTTAGAAATCCATAGCAATCAGCCCCAGCATTTT CASSLEIHSNQPQHF
TRBD1 TRBJ1-4 TRBV2 - TGTGCCAGCAGTGTAGGGGGCGCGGCAACTAATGAAAAACTGTTTTTT CASSVGGAATNEKLFF
TRBD1 TRBJ1-1 TRBV12-3/TRBV12-4 many TGTGCCAGCCAGGGACAGGGCCCCGAAGCTTTCTTT CASQGQGPEAFF
TRBD2 TRBJ2-1 TRBV28 many TGTGCCAGCAGTACCCGGGGTAGCGGGAGTAAGAGTGAGCAGTTCTTC CASSTRGSGSKSEQFF
- TRBJ2-1 TRBV28 - TGTGCCAGCAGTTTTGGACTTCTTGGGGAGCAGTTCTTC CASSFGLLGEQFF
- TRBJ2-7 TRBV6-2/TRBV6-3 - TGTGCCAGCAGTTACAGTCAGACTAAAAACAACTACGAGCAGTACTTC CASSYSQTKNNYEQYF
TRBD1 TRBJ2-7 TRBV20-1 many TGCAGTGCTCCTCCCCGCCCAGACAGGGTTCACGAGCAGTACTTC CSAPPRPDRVHEQYF
TRBD1 TRBJ2-7 TRBV28 many TGTGCCAGCACAGTCGACAGGGGGTACGAGCAGTACTTC CASTVDRGYEQYF
TRBD2 TRBJ2-5 TRBV19 few TGTGCCAGTAGTATCTCCGGACTAGCGGGAGTTAGGGGGAACCAAGAGACCCAGTACTTC CASSISGLAGVRGNQETQYF
- TRBJ2-7 TRBV7-2 many TGTGCCAGCAGCTTAGGGCGGGTTCCCCGGCACGAGCAGTACTTC CASSLGRVPRHEQYF
TRBD1 TRBJ2-7 TRBV20-1 many TGCAGTGCTAGATCCCGGGACAGATCCTACGAGCAGTACTTC CSARSRDRSYEQYF
TRBD1 TRBJ2-1 TRBV9 - TGTGCCAGCAGCGTTGCTACAGGGGGCTACTCCTACAATGAGCAGTTCTTC CASSVATGGYSYNEQFF
- TRBJ2-2 TRBV30 many TGTGCCTGGACCCCTCGGGCATTCACCACCGGGGAGCTGTTTTTT CAWTPRAFTTGELFF